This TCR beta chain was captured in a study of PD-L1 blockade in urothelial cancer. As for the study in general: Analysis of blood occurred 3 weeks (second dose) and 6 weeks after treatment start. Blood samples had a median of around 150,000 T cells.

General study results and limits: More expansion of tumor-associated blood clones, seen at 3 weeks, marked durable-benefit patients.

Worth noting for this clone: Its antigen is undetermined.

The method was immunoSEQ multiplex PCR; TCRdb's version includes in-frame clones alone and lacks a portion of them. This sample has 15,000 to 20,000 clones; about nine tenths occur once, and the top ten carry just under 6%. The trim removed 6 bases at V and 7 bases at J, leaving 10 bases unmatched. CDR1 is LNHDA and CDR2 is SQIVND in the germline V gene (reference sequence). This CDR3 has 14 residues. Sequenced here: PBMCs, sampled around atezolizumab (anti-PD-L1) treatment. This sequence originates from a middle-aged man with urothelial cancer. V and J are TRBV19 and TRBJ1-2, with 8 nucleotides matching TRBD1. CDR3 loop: CASSLQGGLGGYTF. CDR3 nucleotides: TGTGCCAGTAGCTTACAGGGGGGACTCGGTGGCTACACCTTC.